This T cell receptor beta chain was sequenced in a study of T-cell memory formation after mild COVID-19. Study context: Largely, TCR clusters stayed within a single donor.

Trimming took 5 bases from V and 0 from J, leaving 13 bases between them. The CDR3 length is 15 residues. The V gene's germline CDR1 is SGHVS and CDR2 FNYEAQ. Barcoded TCR alpha and TCR beta cDNA libraries with UMIs came from 5'RACE using constant-segment primers. TCRdb passed the 5' RACE reads through MiXCR, listing each CDR3 protein once. This sample yields over 250,000 distinct CDR3 sequences, of which more than 15% are seen a single time; roughly a fifth belongs to the top ten. This clonotype has only a few counts. The chain couples TRBV7-6 to TRBJ1-2; possible D gene TRBD1, 5 bases. The receptor was isolated from a young man who had mild COVID-19 (a few samples of this study predate the infection). Cell type and time point are not known. The sequenced material came from PBMCs or a T cell subset sorted from them (not recorded which). CDR3 sequence reads: CASSPGRRTNYGYTF. Written as DNA, the CDR3 is TGTGCCAGCAGCCCGGGGCGCAGGACTAACTATGGCTACACCTTC.